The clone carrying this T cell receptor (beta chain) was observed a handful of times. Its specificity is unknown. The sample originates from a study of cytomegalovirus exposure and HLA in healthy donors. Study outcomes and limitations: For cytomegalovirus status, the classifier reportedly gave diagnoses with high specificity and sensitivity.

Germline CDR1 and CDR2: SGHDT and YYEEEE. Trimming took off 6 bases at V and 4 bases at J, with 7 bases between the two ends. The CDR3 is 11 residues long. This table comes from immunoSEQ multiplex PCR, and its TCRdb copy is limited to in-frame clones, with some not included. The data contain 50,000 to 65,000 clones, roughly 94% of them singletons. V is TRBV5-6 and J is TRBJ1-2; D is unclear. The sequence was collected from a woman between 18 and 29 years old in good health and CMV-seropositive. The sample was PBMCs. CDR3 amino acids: CASKLGYGYTF. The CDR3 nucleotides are TGTGCCAGCAAACTTGGCTATGGCTACACCTTC.